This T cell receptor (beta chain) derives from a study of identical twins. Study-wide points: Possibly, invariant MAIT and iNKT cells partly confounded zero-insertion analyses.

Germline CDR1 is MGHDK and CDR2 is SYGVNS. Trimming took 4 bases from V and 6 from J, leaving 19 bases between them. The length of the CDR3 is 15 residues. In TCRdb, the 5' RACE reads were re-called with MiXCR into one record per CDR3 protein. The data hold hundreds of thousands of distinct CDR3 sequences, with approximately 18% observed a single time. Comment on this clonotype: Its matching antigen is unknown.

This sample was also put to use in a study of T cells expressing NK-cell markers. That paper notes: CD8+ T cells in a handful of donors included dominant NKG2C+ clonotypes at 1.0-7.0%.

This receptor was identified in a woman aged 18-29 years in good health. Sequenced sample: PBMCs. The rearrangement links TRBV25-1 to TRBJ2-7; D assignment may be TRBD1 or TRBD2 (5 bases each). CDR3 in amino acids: CASSAQWGIAFEQYF. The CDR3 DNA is TGTGCCAGCAGTGCCCAGTGGGGGATAGCCTTCGAGCAGTACTTC.